The source of this TCR beta chain is a study of response to subunit inactivated influenza vaccine. The study, taken as a whole, reports: With each seasonal influenza vaccination, the authors suggested, few new T cells are recruited.

A note on this clonotype: Antigen unknown.

TCRdb re-analysed the RT-PCR reads in MiXCR, keeping a single row per CDR3 protein. The sample records roughly 630,000 distinct CDR3 sequences, 14% being singletons. V lost 7 bases, J lost 6 bases, and 13 bases lay in between. The CDR3 contains 13 residues. Germline loops: CDR1 LNHDA, CDR2 SQIVND (reference sequence). The rearrangement links TRBV19 to TRBJ1-5; D remains ambiguous. This specimen was PBMCs from blood, taken 14 to 15 days before vaccination. The receptor comes from a man in his fifties who received an inactivated influenza vaccine. CDR3 coding DNA: TGTGCCAGTAATGGAGGGTTTATTCAGCCCCAGCATTTT. It codes for CASNGGFIQPQHF.